The sequence of this T cell receptor (beta chain) was determined in a study of blood T cell repertoires in COVID-19. Study details: Acute and convalescent COVID-19 samples came from the United States, Italy and Spain.

Worth noting for this clone: An end of the junction does not agree with germline; a read error may underlie this.

Per the study methods: Amplification of reference gene primers was used by the study to estimate nucleated cell counts. TCRdb's copy holds only in-frame clones and misses some; the assay was immunoSEQ multiplex PCR. V and J calls and clone size are given by that table; D and trimming were obtained from the DNA. The sample holds approximately 670,000 clones, 85% to 90% seen once. Sequencing was carried out using peripheral blood. The source of this sequence is a young woman with acute or convalescent COVID-19.

The CDR3 DNA reads as TGTGCCAGCAGCCAGGGGGGTAGCCATCAGCCCCAGCATTTT. This sequence encodes CASSQGGSHQPQHF. The V gene is TRBV3-1 (or the pseudogene TRBV3-2), the J gene TRBJ1-5; tentatively, D is TRBD1 (5 bases). The CDR3 consists of 14 residues. Germline values: CDR1 LGHDT, CDR2 YNNKEL (reference sequence).